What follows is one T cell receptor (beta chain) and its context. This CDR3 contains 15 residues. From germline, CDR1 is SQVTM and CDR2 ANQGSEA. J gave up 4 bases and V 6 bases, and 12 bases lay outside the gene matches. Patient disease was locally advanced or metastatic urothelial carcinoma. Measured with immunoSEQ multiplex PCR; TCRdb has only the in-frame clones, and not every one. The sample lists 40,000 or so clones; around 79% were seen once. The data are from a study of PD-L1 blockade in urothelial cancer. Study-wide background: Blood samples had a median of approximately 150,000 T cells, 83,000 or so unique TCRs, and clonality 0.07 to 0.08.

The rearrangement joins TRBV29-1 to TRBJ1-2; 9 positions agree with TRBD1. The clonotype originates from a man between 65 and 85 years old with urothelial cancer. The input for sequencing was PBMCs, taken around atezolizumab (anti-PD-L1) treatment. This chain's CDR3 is CSVSPGTGGTYGYTF. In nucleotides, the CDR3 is TGCAGCGTCTCTCCAGGCACAGGGGGCACCTATGGCTACACCTTC.